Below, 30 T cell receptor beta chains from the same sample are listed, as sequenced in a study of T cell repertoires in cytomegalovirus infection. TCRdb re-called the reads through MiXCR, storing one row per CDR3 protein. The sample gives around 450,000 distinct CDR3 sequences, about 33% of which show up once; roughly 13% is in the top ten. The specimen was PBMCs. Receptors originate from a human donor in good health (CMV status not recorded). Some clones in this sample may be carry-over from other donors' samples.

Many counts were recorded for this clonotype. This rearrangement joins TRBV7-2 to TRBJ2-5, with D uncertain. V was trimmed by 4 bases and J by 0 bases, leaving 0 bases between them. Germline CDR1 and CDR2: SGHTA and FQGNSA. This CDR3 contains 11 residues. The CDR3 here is CASSYQETQYF. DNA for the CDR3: TGTGCCAGCAGCTACCAAGAGACCCAGTACTTC. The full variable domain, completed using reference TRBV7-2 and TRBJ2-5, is GAGVSQSPSNKVTEKGKDVELRCDPISGHTALYWYRQSLGQGLEFLIYFQGNSAPDKSGLPSDRFSAERTGGSVSTLTIQRTQQEDSAVYLCASSYQETQYFGPGTRLLVL.

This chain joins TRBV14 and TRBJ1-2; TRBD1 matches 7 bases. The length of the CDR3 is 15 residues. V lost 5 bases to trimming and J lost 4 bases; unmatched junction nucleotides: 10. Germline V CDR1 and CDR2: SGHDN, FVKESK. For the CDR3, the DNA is TGTGCCAGCAGCATGCGACAGGGAGGTGTCTATGGCTACACCTTC. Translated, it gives CASSMRQGGVYGYTF.

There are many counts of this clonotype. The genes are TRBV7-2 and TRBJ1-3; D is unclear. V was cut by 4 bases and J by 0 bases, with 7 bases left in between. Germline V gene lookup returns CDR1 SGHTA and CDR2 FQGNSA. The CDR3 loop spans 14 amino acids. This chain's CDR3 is CASSYLSSGNTIYF. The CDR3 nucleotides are TGTGCCAGCAGCTATCTGAGCTCTGGAAACACCATATATTTT.

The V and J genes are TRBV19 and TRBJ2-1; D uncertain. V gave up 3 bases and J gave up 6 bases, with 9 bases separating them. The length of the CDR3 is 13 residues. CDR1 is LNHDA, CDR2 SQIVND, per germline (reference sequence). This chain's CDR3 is CASSIFHTNEQFF. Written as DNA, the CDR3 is TGTGCCAGTAGTATTTTCCACACCAATGAGCAGTTCTTC.

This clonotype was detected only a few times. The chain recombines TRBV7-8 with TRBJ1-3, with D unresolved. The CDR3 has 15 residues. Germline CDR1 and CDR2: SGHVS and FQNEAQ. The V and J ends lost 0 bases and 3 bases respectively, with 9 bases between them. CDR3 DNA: TGTGCCAGCAGCTTAGCGCTGAGTGTTGGAAACACCATATATTTT. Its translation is CASSLALSVGNTIYF.

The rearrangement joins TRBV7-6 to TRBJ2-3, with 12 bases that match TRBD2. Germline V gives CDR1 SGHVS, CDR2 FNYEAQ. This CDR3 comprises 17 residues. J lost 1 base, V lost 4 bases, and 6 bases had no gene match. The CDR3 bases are TGTGCCAGCAGCTCGCTAGCGGGGGGGCCGGGCACAGATACGCAGTATTTT. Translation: CASSSLAGGPGTDTQYF.

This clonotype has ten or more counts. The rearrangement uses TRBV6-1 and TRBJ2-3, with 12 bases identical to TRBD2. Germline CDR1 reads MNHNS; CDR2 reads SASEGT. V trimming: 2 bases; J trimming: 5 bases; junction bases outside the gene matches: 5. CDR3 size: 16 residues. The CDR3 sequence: CASSEIMGLAGDTQYF. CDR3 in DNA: TGTGCCAGCAGTGAAATCATGGGACTAGCGGGAGATACGCAGTATTTT.

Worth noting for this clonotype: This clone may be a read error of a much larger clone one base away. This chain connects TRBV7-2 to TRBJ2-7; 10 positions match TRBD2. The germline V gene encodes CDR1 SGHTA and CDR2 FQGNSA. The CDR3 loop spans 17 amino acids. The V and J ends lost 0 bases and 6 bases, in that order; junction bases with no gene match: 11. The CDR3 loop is CASSLAGTSGGALEQYF. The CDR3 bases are TGTGCCAGCAGCTTAGCTGGGACCAGCGGGGGGGCGCTCGAGCAGTACTTC.

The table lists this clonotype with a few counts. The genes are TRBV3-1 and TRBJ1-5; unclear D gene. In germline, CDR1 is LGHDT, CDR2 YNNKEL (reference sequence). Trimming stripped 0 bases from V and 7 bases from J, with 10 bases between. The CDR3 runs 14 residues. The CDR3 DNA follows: TGTGCCAGCAGCCAAGATCCAGCTCTCCAGCCCCAGCATTTT. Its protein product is CASSQDPALQPQHF.

CDR3 amino acids: CASSPLGQLAGELFF. The CDR3, as DNA: TGTGCCAGCAGCCCCTTGGGCCAGCTAGCCGGGGAGCTGTTTTTT. The chain uses TRBV7-9 and TRBJ2-2; D gene ambiguous. V was cut by 5 bases and J by 6 bases, with 16 bases left in between. This CDR3 spans 15 amino acids. Germline V CDR1 and CDR2: SEHNR, FQNEAQ (reference sequence). The full variable domain, rest sourced from reference TRBV7-9 and TRBJ2-2, is DTGVSQNPRHKITKRGQNVTFRCDPISEHNRLYWYRQTLGQGPEFLTYFQNEAQLEKSRLLSDRFSAERPKGSFSTLEIQRTEQGDSAMYLCASSPLGQLAGELFFGEGSRLTVL.

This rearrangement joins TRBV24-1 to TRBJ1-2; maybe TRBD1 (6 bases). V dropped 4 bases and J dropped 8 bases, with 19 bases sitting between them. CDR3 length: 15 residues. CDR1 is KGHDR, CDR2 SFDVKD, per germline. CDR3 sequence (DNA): TGTGCCACCAGTGAACACAGGGAGCCCCCGTCGGGCTACACCTTC. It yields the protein CATSEHREPPSGYTF.

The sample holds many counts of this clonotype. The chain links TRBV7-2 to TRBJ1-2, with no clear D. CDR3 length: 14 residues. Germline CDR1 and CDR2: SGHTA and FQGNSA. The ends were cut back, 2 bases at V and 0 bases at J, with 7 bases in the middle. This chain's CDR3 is CASSLQETNYGYTF. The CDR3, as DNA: TGTGCCAGCAGCTTACAGGAAACTAACTATGGCTACACCTTC.

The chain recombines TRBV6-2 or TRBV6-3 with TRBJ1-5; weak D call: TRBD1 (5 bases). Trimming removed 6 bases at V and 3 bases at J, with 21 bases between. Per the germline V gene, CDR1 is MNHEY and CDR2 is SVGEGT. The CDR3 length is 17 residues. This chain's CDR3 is CASSSTAGVGVNQPQHF. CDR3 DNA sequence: TGTGCCAGCAGCTCAACCGCGGGGGTTGGTGTCAATCAGCCCCAGCATTTT.

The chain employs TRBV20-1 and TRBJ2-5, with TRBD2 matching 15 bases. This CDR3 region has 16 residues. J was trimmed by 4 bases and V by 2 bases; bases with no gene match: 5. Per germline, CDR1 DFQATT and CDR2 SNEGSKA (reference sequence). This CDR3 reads CSARPGLAGGLETQYF. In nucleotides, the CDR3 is TGCAGTGCTAGACCGGGACTAGCGGGGGGCCTAGAGACCCAGTACTTC.

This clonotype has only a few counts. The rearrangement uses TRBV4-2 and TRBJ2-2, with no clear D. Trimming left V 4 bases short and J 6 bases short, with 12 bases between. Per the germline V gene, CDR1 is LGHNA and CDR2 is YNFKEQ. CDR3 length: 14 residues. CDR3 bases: TGTGCCAGCAGCCCAAGTCTGGTAGCCGGGGAGCTGTTTTTT. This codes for CASSPSLVAGELFF.

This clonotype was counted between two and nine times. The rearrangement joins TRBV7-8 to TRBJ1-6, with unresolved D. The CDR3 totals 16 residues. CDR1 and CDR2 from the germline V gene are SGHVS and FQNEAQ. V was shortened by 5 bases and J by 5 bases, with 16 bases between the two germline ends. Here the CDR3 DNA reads TGTGCCAGCAGCCGGACGAGGGCAGAGAATAATTCACCCCTCCACTTT. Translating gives CASSRTRAENNSPLHF.

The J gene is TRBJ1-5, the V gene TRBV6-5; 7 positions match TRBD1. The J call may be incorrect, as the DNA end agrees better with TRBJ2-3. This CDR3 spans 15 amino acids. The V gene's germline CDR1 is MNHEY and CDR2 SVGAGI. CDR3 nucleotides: TGTGCCAGCAGTAGACTGGGACAGTCGAATCAGCCCCAGTATTTT. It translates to CASSRLGQSNQPQYF.

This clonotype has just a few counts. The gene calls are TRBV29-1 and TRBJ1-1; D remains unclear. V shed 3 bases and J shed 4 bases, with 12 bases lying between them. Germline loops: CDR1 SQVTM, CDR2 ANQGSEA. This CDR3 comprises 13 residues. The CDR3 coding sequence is TGCAGCGTTGAGGAGACCCGAGGCACTGAAGCTTTCTTT. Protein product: CSVEETRGTEAFF.

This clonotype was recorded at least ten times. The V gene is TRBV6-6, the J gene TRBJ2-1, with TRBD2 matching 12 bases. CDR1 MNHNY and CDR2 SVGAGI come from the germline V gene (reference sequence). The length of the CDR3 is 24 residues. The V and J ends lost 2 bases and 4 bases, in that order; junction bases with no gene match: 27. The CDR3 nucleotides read TGTGCCAGCAGTTACCCATTGACAAGCCGACAGGGAGGCCGACTAGCGGGGGAATACAATGAGCAGTTCTTC. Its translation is CASSYPLTSRQGGRLAGEYNEQFF.

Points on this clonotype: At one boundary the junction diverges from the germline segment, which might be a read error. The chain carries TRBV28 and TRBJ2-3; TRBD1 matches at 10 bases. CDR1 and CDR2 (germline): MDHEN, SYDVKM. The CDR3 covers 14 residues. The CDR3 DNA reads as TGTGCCAGCAGTTGGACAGGGGGAATGGATACGCCGTATTTT. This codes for CASSWTGGMDTPYF.

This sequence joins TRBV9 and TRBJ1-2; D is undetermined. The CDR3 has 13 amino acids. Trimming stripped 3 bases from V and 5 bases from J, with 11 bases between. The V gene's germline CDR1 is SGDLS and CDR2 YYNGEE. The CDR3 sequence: CASSGTSHYGYTF. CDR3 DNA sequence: TGTGCCAGCAGCGGCACCTCACATTATGGCTACACCTTC.

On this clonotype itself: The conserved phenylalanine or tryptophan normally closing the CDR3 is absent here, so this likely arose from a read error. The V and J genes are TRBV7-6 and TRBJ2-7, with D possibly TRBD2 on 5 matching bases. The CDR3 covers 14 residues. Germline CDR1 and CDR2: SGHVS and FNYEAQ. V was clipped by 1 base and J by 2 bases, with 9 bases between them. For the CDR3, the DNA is TGTGCCAGCAGCTTAGTGGACTCGACCTACGAGCAGTACTTA. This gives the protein CASSLVDSTYEQYL.

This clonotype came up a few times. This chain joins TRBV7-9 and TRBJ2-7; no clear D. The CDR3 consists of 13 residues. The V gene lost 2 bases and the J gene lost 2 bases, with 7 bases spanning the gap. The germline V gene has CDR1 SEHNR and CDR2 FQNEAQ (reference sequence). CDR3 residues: CASSLFGPYEQYF. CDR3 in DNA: TGTGCCAGCAGCTTATTCGGACCCTACGAGCAGTACTTC.

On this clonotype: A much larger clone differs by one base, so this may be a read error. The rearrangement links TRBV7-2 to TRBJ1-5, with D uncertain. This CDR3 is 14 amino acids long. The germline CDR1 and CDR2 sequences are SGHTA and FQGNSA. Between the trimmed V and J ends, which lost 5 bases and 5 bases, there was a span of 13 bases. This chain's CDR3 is CASSRGRSHQPQHF. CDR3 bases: TGTGCCAGCAGCCGGGGTAGGAGCCATCAGCCCCAGCATTTT.

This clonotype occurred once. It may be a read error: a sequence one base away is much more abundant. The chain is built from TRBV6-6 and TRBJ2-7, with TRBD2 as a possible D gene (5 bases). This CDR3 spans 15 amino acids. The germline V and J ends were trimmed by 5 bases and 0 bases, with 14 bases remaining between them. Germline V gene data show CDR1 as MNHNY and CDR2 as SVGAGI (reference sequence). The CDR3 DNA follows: TGTGCCAGCAGTAAAGAGGACTCCCGCTCCTACGAGCAGTACTTC. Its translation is CASSKEDSRSYEQYF.

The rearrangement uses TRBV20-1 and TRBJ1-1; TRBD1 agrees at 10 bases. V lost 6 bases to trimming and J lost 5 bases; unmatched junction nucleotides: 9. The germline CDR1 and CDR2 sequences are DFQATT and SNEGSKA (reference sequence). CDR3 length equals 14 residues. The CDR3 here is CSAISGTGETEAFF. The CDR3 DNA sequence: TGCAGTGCAATCTCCGGGACAGGGGAGACTGAAGCTTTCTTT.

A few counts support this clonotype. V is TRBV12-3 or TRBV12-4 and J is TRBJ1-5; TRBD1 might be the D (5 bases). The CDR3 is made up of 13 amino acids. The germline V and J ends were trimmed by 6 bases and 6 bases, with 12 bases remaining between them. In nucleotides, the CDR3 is TGTGCCAGCAGCCGAGGGGTGAGTCAGCCCCAGCATTTT. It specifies CASSRGVSQPQHF.

The CDR3 sequence: CASSFLPHHNEQFF. CDR3 in DNA: TGTGCCAGCAGTTTTCTCCCTCACCACAATGAGCAGTTCTTC. V gene TRBV27 combines with J gene TRBJ2-1, with D uncertain. Germline V gene lookup returns CDR1 MNHEY and CDR2 SMNVEV (reference sequence). Deletions cut 3 bases from V and 5 bases from J, with 11 bases between. This CDR3 has 14 amino acids.

CDR3 residues: CSARDGNYPGAWLEAFF. CDR3 DNA: TGCAGTGCTAGAGATGGTAACTACCCTGGTGCATGGCTTGAAGCTTTCTTT. The chain combines TRBV20-1 with TRBJ1-1, with no clear D. The CDR3 consists of 17 residues. The V gene lost 0 bases and the J gene lost 7 bases, with 24 bases spanning the gap. Germline V gene lookup returns CDR1 DFQATT and CDR2 SNEGSKA (reference sequence).

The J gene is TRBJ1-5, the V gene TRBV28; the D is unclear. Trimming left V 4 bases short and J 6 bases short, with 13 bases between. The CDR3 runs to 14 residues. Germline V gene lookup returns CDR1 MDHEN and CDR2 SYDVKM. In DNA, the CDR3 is TGTGCCAGCAGTTCTCCGTGGGCGGCTCAGCCCCAGCATTTT. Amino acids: CASSSPWAAQPQHF.